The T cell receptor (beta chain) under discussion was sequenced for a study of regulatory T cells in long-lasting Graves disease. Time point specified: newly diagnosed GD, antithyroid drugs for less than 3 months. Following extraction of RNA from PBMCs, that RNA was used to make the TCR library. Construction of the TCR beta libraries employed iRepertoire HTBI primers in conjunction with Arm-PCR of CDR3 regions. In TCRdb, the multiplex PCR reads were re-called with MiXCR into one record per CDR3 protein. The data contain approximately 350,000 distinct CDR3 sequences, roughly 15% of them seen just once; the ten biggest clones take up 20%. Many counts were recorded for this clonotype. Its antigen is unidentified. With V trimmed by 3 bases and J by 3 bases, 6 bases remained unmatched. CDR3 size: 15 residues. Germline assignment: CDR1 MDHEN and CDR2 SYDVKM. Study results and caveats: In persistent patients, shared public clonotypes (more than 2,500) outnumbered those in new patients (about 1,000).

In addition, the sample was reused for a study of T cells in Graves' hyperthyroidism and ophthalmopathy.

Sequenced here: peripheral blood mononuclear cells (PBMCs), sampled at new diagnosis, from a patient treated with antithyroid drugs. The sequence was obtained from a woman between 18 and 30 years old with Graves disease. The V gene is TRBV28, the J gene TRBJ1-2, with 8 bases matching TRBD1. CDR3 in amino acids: CASSFPGQGDYGYTF. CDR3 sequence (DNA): TGTGCCAGCAGTTTCCCCGGACAGGGTGACTATGGCTACACCTTC.